This T cell receptor beta chain was identified during a study of blood T cell repertoires in COVID-19. Study information: Material from acute and convalescent COVID-19 was sourced from the United States, Italy and Spain. In each case, the material was cDNA or gDNA derived from T cells, B-cell-depleted T cells, or PBMCs.

Study processing details: Estimation of nucleated cell counts relied on the amplification of reference gene primers. Sequenced by immunoSEQ multiplex PCR; TCRdb stores in-frame clones only, minus some. V, J and clone size derive from that table, while D and trimming were established from the DNA sequence. The table has about 68,000 clones, 80% to 90% seen once; the top ten hold about 6.6%. The clonotype comes from a man aged 50-59 years with active COVID-19. Material: peripheral blood.

The CDR3 nucleotides are TGTGCCAGCAGTTCCAGGGACTCGTGGGGCCCGCAGTATTTT. This codes for CASSSRDSWGPQYF. The gene calls are TRBV11-2 and TRBJ2-3; tentative D call: TRBD2 (6 bases). V lost 6 bases and J 10 bases, leaving 20 bases between the germline ends. The CDR3 loop spans 14 amino acids. The germline V gene encodes CDR1 SGHAT and CDR2 FQNNGV. Full variable domain (rest looked up from reference TRBV11-2 and TRBJ2-3): EAGVAQSPRYKIIEKRQSVAFWCNPISGHATLYWYQQILGQGPKLLIQFQNNGVVDDSQLPKDRFSAERLKGVDSTLKIQPAKLEDSAVYLCASSSRDSWGPQYFGPGTRLTVL.